Following are 27 T cell receptor beta chains from one sample sequenced in a study of cytomegalovirus exposure and HLA in healthy donors. Primers included in the PCR were 60 Vbeta and 13 Jbeta primers. Sequenced by immunoSEQ multiplex PCR; TCRdb stores in-frame clones only, minus some. The table has under 100,000 clones, over 75% seen once. The specimen sequenced was PBMCs. These receptors were obtained from a middle-aged man in good health and CMV-seronegative.

V is TRBV7-9 and J is TRBJ1-6, with D hard to call. This CDR3 is 15 amino acids long. V was trimmed by 6 bases and J by 2 bases, leaving 11 bases between them. CDR1 is SEHNR, CDR2 FQNEAQ, per germline (reference sequence). CDR3 sequence reads: CASSKAGTYNSPLHF. The CDR3 DNA follows: TGTGCCAGCAGTAAGGCGGGCACCTATAATTCACCCCTCCACTTT.

The chain carries TRBV9 and TRBJ1-2; D might be TRBD1 (6 bases). V was shortened by 4 bases and J by 7 bases, with 20 bases between the two germline ends. Germline CDR1 reads SGDLS; CDR2 reads YYNGEE. The CDR3 contains 15 residues. CDR3 nucleotides: TGTGCCAGCAGCTACCGAGGGGGGGGCGCGTCTGGCTACACCTTC. Protein: CASSYRGGGASGYTF.

This sequence joins TRBV4-2 and TRBJ2-1; TRBD2 matches 12 bases. This CDR3 has 15 residues. J lost 5 bases, V lost 1 base, and 0 bases had no gene match. The germline CDR1 and CDR2 sequences are LGHNA and YNFKEQ. The CDR3: CASSQGTSGDNEQFF. CDR3 in DNA: TGTGCCAGCAGCCAAGGGACTAGCGGGGACAATGAGCAGTTCTTC.

This chain connects TRBV29-1 to TRBJ1-5, with 12 bases identical to TRBD1. V shed 4 bases and J 7 bases; nucleotides not matched to a gene: 8. Germline values: CDR1 SQVTM, CDR2 ANQGSEA. CDR3 length equals 15 residues. CDR3 amino acids: CSVVSGTGGGQPQHF. The DNA of the CDR3 is TGCAGCGTTGTATCCGGGACAGGGGGCGGACAGCCCCAGCATTTT.

The rearrangement joins TRBV18 to TRBJ1-6; no reliable D call. V was clipped by 6 bases and J by 7 bases, with 16 bases between them. This CDR3 is built from 15 residues. The germline V gene encodes CDR1 KGHSH and CDR2 LQKENI. In DNA form, the CDR3 reads TGTGCCAGCTCCTCCTCCGGGTCAGAAAATTCACCCCTCCACTTT. Its translation: CASSSSGSENSPLHF.

To note about this clone: At one of its ends the junction is not consistent with the germline gene, which may arise from a read error. The chain uses TRBV6-5 and TRBJ2-7; 9 nucleotides agree with TRBD2. Germline V lookup: CDR1 MNHEY, CDR2 SVGAGI. This CDR3 has 16 amino acids. CDR3 region: CAGSSRAGRGGFEQYF. The CDR3 coding sequence is TGTGCCGGCAGTTCCCGGGCAGGGCGGGGGGGTTTCGAGCAGTACTTC.

This sequence joins TRBV15 and TRBJ2-3, with D tentatively TRBD2 (5 bases). The CDR3 is made up of 15 amino acids. V lost 0 bases to trimming and J lost 4 bases, with 11 bases between them. Germline V gene data show CDR1 as LNHNV and CDR2 as YYDKDF (reference sequence). CDR3 residues: CATSRDGGSADTQYF. Here the CDR3 DNA reads TGTGCCACCAGCAGAGATGGAGGTTCAGCAGATACGCAGTATTTT.

CDR3 nucleotide sequence: TGCGCCAGCAGCATAAACAATGAGCAGTTCTTC. It is translated as CASSINNEQFF. This chain connects TRBV5-1 to TRBJ2-1; D unresolved. V lost 4 bases and J 5 bases, leaving 4 bases between the germline ends. The length of the CDR3 is 11 residues. Germline CDR1 and CDR2: SGHRS and YFSETQ.

The chain joins TRBV9 to TRBJ2-3; TRBD2 aligns across 8 bases. With V trimmed by 4 bases and J by 4 bases, 11 bases remained unmatched. Germline values: CDR1 SGDLS, CDR2 YYNGEE. The CDR3 contains 16 residues. The CDR3 here is CASSSRGRGGSDTQYF. CDR3 bases: TGTGCCAGCAGCTCTAGGGGTCGGGGGGGCTCAGATACGCAGTATTTT. Looking up the rest from reference TRBV9 and TRBJ2-3 gives the full variable domain: DSGVTQTPKHLITATGQRVTLRCSPRSGDLSVYWYQQSLDQGLQFLIQYYNGEERAKGNILERFSAQQFPDLHSELNLSSLELGDSALYFCASSSRGRGGSDTQYFGPGTRLTVL.

This rearrangement joins TRBV11-3 to TRBJ1-1; D remains ambiguous. The CDR3 has 14 amino acids. CDR1 and CDR2 (germline): SGHNT, YENEEA. V lost 2 bases and J 4 bases, leaving 11 bases between the germline ends. DNA of the CDR3: TGTGCCAGCAGCTTAACTCGAAAGTCCACTGAAGCTTTCTTT. This codes for CASSLTRKSTEAFF.

This clone was seen once. V and J are TRBV10-3 and TRBJ2-2; 14 bases agree with TRBD2. After removal of 8 bases from V and 8 bases from J, the junction contained 10 bases not matched to a gene. Germline values: CDR1 ENHRY, CDR2 SYGVKD. The CDR3 has 16 residues. The CDR3 here is CAISGTSGGARGELFF. In DNA form, the CDR3 reads TGTGCCATCTCCGGGACTAGCGGGGGTGCGAGAGGGGAGCTGTTTTTT.

This clone was counted only a few times. The rearrangement links TRBV4-1 to TRBJ1-1; D is possibly TRBD1 (5 bases). Trimming pared 1 base from V and 2 bases from J, leaving 17 bases between. This CDR3 has 17 amino acids. Germline lookup yields CDR1 MGHRA and CDR2 YSYEKL. The CDR3 sequence is CASSQVFAGRGNTEAFF. The CDR3 DNA follows: TGCGCCAGCAGCCAAGTTTTTGCTGGGAGGGGAAACACTGAAGCTTTCTTT.

The gene calls are TRBV19 and TRBJ1-1, with D possibly being TRBD1 (5 bases). CDR1 and CDR2 (germline): LNHDA, SQIVND (reference sequence). The CDR3 contains 12 residues. V was cut by 6 bases and J by 3 bases, with 8 bases left in between. In DNA, the CDR3 is TGTGCCAGTAGGTTCAGGGACACTGAAGCTTTCTTT. This sequence encodes CASRFRDTEAFF.

The chain links TRBV25-1 to TRBJ2-1, with D possibly matching TRBD2 (6 bases). The V end lost 4 bases, the J end lost 3 bases, and 13 bases lay between the germline ends. This CDR3 is built from 15 residues. Germline V gives CDR1 MGHDK, CDR2 SYGVNS. Written as DNA, the CDR3 is TGTGCCAGCAGTGTGCGGGGCAGCGACTACAATGAGCAGTTCTTC. Residues: CASSVRGSDYNEQFF.

This clone was seen only a few times. V usage is TRBV4-3 and J usage is TRBJ1-1; weak D call: TRBD1 (5 bases). CDR1 LGHNA and CDR2 YSLEER come from the germline V gene. This CDR3 has 17 amino acids. Trimming took 0 bases from V and 6 from J, leaving 20 bases between them. CDR3 sequence reads: CASSQEGVKGLMPEAFF. In nucleotides, the CDR3 is TGCGCCAGCAGCCAAGAAGGCGTTAAGGGGCTGATGCCTGAAGCTTTCTTT.

The rearrangement joins TRBV28 to TRBJ1-2; D is uncertain. The CDR3 spans 16 residues. Germline lookup yields CDR1 MDHEN and CDR2 SYDVKM. Trimming pared 1 base from V and 13 bases from J, leaving 25 bases between. The DNA for the CDR3 is TGTGCCAGCAGTTTATTTGGTCTACGGAGTCCCCGAGCGGCCACCTTC. Encoded protein: CASSLFGLRSPRAATF.

The chain uses TRBV5-1 and TRBJ1-1; D unresolved. From germline, CDR1 is SGHRS and CDR2 YFSETQ. The V end was cut by 6 bases, the J end by 0 bases, with 9 bases between. The CDR3 loop spans 13 amino acids. The chain's CDR3 is CASKRALNTEAFF. As DNA, the CDR3 is TGCGCCAGCAAGCGCGCGCTGAACACTGAAGCTTTCTTT.

The chain is built from TRBV6-4 and TRBJ1-1, with TRBD1 identical over 8 bases. With 11 bases clipped from V and 6 bases from J, the junction kept 11 bases outside the gene matches. The CDR3 is 13 residues long. Per germline, CDR1 MRHNA and CDR2 SNTAGT. CDR3 DNA sequence: TGTGCCTCTCTAGACAGGGGAGGTTCTGAAGCTTTCTTT. It codes for CASLDRGGSEAFF.

The rearrangement links TRBV9 to TRBJ1-2, with D unresolved. CDR1 and CDR2 from the germline V gene are SGDLS and YYNGEE. The CDR3 runs 16 residues. V shed 4 bases and J shed 2 bases, with 18 bases lying between them. The CDR3 DNA sequence: TGTGCCAGCAGCCCCCGATGGGAGCCATCAAACTATGGCTACACCTTC. Its protein is CASSPRWEPSNYGYTF.

This chain links TRBV6-1 with TRBJ2-6; no clear D. The ends were cut back, 3 bases at V and 1 base at J, with 7 bases in the middle. Germline values: CDR1 MNHNS, CDR2 SASEGT. The CDR3 loop spans 15 amino acids. The CDR3 DNA sequence: TGTGCCAGCAGTGATGAGCATTCTGGGGCCAACGTCCTGACTTTC. As protein: CASSDEHSGANVLTF.

This clone was observed a few times. V gene TRBV18 combines with J gene TRBJ1-3; the D gene is possibly TRBD1 (6 bases). Germline V gene lookup returns CDR1 KGHSH and CDR2 LQKENI. CDR3 size: 15 residues. Trimming pared 6 bases from V and 0 bases from J, leaving 12 bases between. The CDR3 nucleotides read TGTGCCAGCTCTGCGGACAGTTCCTCTGGAAACACCATATATTTT. This sequence encodes CASSADSSSGNTIYF.

The chain recombines TRBV7-8 with TRBJ1-4; 7 bases agree with TRBD1. V lost 4 bases, J lost 8 bases, and 7 bases stayed unmatched. CDR1 SGHVS and CDR2 FQNEAQ come from the germline V gene. CDR3 length equals 14 residues. In nucleotides, the CDR3 is TGTGCCAGCAGCTCGGGACAGCCTCGGGAAAAACTGTTTTTT. Residues: CASSSGQPREKLFF. Drawing the rest from reference TRBV7-8 and TRBJ1-4, the complete variable domain is GAGVSQSPRYKVAKRGQDVALRCDPISGHVSLFWYQQALGQGPEFLTYFQNEAQLDKSGLPSDRFFAERPEGSVSTLKIQRTQQEDSAVYLCASSSGQPREKLFFGSGTQLSVL.

The chain has TRBV6-5 and TRBJ2-6, with TRBD2 as a possible D gene (5 bases). From germline, CDR1 is MNHEY and CDR2 SVGAGI. Trimming removed 7 bases at V and 4 bases at J, with 11 bases between. The CDR3 spans 14 residues. CDR3 sequence reads: CASTQTGGANVLTF. In nucleotides, the CDR3 is TGTGCCAGCACCCAGACGGGGGGGGCCAACGTCCTGACTTTC.

This sequence joins TRBV5-6 and TRBJ2-7; 11 nucleotides match TRBD2. The trim removed 1 base at V and 3 bases at J, leaving 6 bases unmatched. This CDR3 is built from 16 residues. Looked up from germline, CDR1 is SGHDT and CDR2 is YYEEEE. Here the CDR3 reads CASSLFLAGGNYEQYF. As DNA, the CDR3 is TGTGCCAGCAGCTTGTTCCTAGCGGGGGGAAACTACGAGCAGTACTTC.

The CDR3 nucleotides are TGTGCCAGCCTGCCAGGGGGGAGCGCTGAAGCTTTCTTT. It is translated as CASLPGGSAEAFF. The rearrangement links TRBV6-5 to TRBJ1-1, with 7 bases identical to TRBD1. The junction had 9 bases not matched to a gene; V was cut back by 8 bases and J by 6 bases. The CDR3 has 13 residues. Germline V gene sequence: CDR1 MNHEY, CDR2 SVGAGI.

This chain links TRBV7-2 with TRBJ2-2, with 7 bases fitting TRBD1. V lost 3 bases to trimming and J lost 2 bases; unmatched junction nucleotides: 3. The CDR3 extends over 15 amino acids. Germline V gene data show CDR1 as SGHTA and CDR2 as FQGNSA. The CDR3 sequence is CASSFDRVNTGELFF. The CDR3 nucleotides read TGTGCCAGCAGCTTTGACAGGGTCAACACCGGGGAGCTGTTTTTT.

The chain recombines TRBV30 with TRBJ2-5; 11 bases agree with TRBD2. The CDR3 is made up of 15 amino acids. Germline values: CDR1 GTSNPN, CDR2 SVGIG (reference sequence). The V and J ends lost 3 bases and 2 bases, in that order; junction bases with no gene match: 5. CDR3 DNA sequence: TGTGCCTGGAGGAAGATAGCGGGGGGGCAAGAGACCCAGTACTTC. This sequence encodes CAWRKIAGGQETQYF.